The 11 T cell receptor beta chains below come from one sample, sequenced in a study of cytomegalovirus exposure and HLA in healthy donors. Researchers ran the PCR with 60 Vbeta and 13 Jbeta primers. Generated by immunoSEQ multiplex PCR, the TCRdb table keeps only in-frame clones and is missing some. The table shows some 120,000 clones, with 60% to 75% occurring only once. The sample was PBMCs. These TCRs come from a woman aged 40 to 50 in good health and CMV-seropositive.

The gene calls are TRBV6-5 and TRBJ1-2; D may be TRBD1 (5 bases). V was shortened by 1 base and J by 6 bases, with 12 bases between the two germline ends. CDR1 and CDR2 (germline): MNHEY, SVGAGI. The CDR3 extends over 14 amino acids. The CDR3 DNA reads TGTGCCAGCAGTTACTGGGGACTCTCTGATGGCTACACCTTC. It codes for CASSYWGLSDGYTF.

The chain joins TRBV2 to TRBJ2-7; a possible D gene is TRBD1 (6 bases). CDR1 is SNHLY, CDR2 FYNNEI, per germline. Trimming stripped 2 bases from V and 5 bases from J, with 10 bases between. The CDR3 runs 13 residues. The CDR3 DNA sequence: TGTGCCAGCAGTGAACAGGGGATAAACGAGCAGTACTTC. Its translation is CASSEQGINEQYF.

This sequence joins TRBV5-4 and TRBJ2-7; the match to TRBD1 covers 7 bases. The CDR3 length is 15 residues. Unmatched junction bases numbered 12, after V lost 1 base and J lost 8 bases. Germline loops: CDR1 SGHNT, CDR2 YYREEE (reference sequence). The CDR3 loop reads CASSLKGAAEGKQYF. The CDR3 region has the DNA TGTGCCAGCAGCTTGAAGGGGGCTGCTGAGGGGAAGCAGTACTTC.

As DNA, the CDR3 is TGTGCCAGCAGTTTGGCAGTAGCGGGAGACACAGATACGCAGTATTTT. Translated: CASSLAVAGDTDTQYF. This chain connects TRBV27 to TRBJ2-3; TRBD2 aligns across 9 bases. Trimming took 3 bases from V and 2 from J; bases not matched to a gene: 6. Germline CDR1 is MNHEY and CDR2 is SMNVEV (reference sequence). There are 16 residues in the CDR3.

The gene calls are TRBV18 and TRBJ1-6; 8 nucleotides match TRBD1. The ends lost 2 bases at V and 8 bases at J; junction bases unmatched: 5. CDR1 KGHSH and CDR2 LQKENI come from the germline V gene. The CDR3 has 15 residues. The CDR3 here is CASSPGQGLDSPLHF. DNA of the CDR3: TGTGCCAGCTCACCAGGACAGGGACTCGATTCACCCCTCCACTTT.

This chain connects TRBV28 to TRBJ1-4, with 7 positions matching TRBD1. CDR1 and CDR2 (germline): MDHEN, SYDVKM. This CDR3 is built from 16 residues. V lost 6 bases, J lost 1 base, and 8 bases stayed unmatched. DNA for the CDR3: TGTGCCAGCAGGCTTCGCTACAGGGGAACTAATGAAAAACTGTTTTTT. Its translation: CASRLRYRGTNEKLFF.

V usage is TRBV19 and J usage is TRBJ1-1; 7 nucleotides align to TRBD1. The V gene's germline CDR1 is LNHDA and CDR2 SQIVND (reference sequence). This CDR3 is built from 15 residues. The junction had 9 bases not matched to a gene; V was cut back by 7 bases and J by 1 base. The CDR3, as DNA: TGTGCCAGTATCATAGACAGGGCAACGAACACTGAAGCTTTCTTT. It is translated as CASIIDRATNTEAFF. Full variable domain (rest looked up from reference TRBV19 and TRBJ1-1): DGGITQSPKYLFRKEGQNVTLSCEQNLNHDAMYWYRQDPGQGLRLIYYSQIVNDFQKGDIAEGYSVSREKKESFPLTVTSAQKNPTAFYLCASIIDRATNTEAFFGQGTRLTVV.

The chain links TRBV29-1 to TRBJ1-2; a weak D match, TRBD1 (5 bases). Trimming took off 6 bases at V and 4 bases at J, with 9 bases between the two ends. Per the germline V gene, CDR1 is SQVTM and CDR2 is ANQGSEA. The CDR3 is 11 residues long. The CDR3: CSVPGGYGYTF. The DNA for the CDR3 is TGCAGCGTCCCGGGGGGCTATGGCTACACCTTC.

This clone has only a few counts. The V and J genes are TRBV4-3 and TRBJ1-4; D might be TRBD1 (6 bases). Looked up from germline, CDR1 is LGHNA and CDR2 is YSLEER. Trimming cost V 8 bases and J 6 bases, with 16 bases left between them. The CDR3 sequence is 14 residues long. This CDR3 reads CASGLSRGDEKLFF. The CDR3 DNA sequence: TGCGCCAGCGGCCTAAGCAGGGGCGATGAAAAACTGTTTTTT.

This clone was counted only a few times. The chain carries TRBV6-5 and TRBJ2-3; 7 nucleotides align to TRBD1. The CDR3 contains 15 residues. V gave up 2 bases and J gave up 4 bases; unmatched junction bases: 6. CDR1 is MNHEY and CDR2 is SVGAGI in the germline V gene. The CDR3 region is CASSYVRGRADTQYF. As DNA, the CDR3 is TGTGCCAGCAGTTACGTGAGGGGGCGGGCAGATACGCAGTATTTT.

V gene TRBV28 combines with J gene TRBJ1-1; D is unclear. There are 12 residues in the CDR3. Looked up from germline, CDR1 is MDHEN and CDR2 is SYDVKM. Trimming shortened V by 7 bases and J by 4 bases, and 10 bases separated the two germline ends. The CDR3 nucleotides are TGTGCCAGCACCGCCTGGCCCACTGAAGCTTTCTTT. It specifies CASTAWPTEAFF.